This T cell receptor beta chain was captured in a study of OX40 agonist ivuxolimab in advanced cancers. The overall study: Eligibility admitted prior anti-PD-1, anti-PD-L1 or anti-CTLA-4 therapy; roughly 39% had some.

Findings and caveats of the study: Fewer expanded clones were found on average in CD4+ than in CD8+ T cells. Partial responders treated at 0.1-3.0 mg/kg exhibited clonal expansion among the lowest measured.

Profiled with immunoSEQ multiplex PCR; TCRdb holds only in-frame clones, not every one. The sample has about 50,000 clones, 70% to 90% seen once. Comment on this clone: The antigen is undetermined.

The germline V and J ends were trimmed by 5 bases and 1 base, with 9 bases remaining between them. This CDR3 has 13 residues. Germline V gene lookup returns CDR1 SGHRS and CDR2 YFSETQ. The clonotype comes from an adult with an advanced solid tumor such as melanoma, head and neck, liver or kidney cancer. The rearrangement links TRBV5-1 to TRBJ1-1; D remains ambiguous. Sequenced here: CD4+ or CD8+ T cells sorted from blood, sampled in a trial of the OX40 agonist ivuxolimab. CDR3 bases: TGCGCCAGCAGTTCTCTAGAGAACACTGAAGCTTTCTTT. This encodes CASSSLENTEAFF. Full variable domain (outside the CDR3, taken from reference TRBV5-1 and TRBJ1-1): KAGVTQTPRYLIKTRGQQVTLSCSPISGHRSVSWYQQTPGQGLQFLFEYFSETQRNKGNFPGRFSGRQFSNSRSEMNVSTLELGDSALYLCASSSLENTEAFFGQGTRLTVV.